These T cell receptor beta chains were read from a single sample in a study of blood T cell repertoires in COVID-19. TCRdb keeps only in-frame clones here, not all; method: immunoSEQ multiplex PCR. The sample lists 150,000 to 190,000 clones; about 80% were seen once. Input material: peripheral blood. All receptors derive from a man in his sixties with acute or convalescent COVID-19. Each CDR3 is given with its conserved first and last residue. The D gene is left open where the match is weak. Not all rows give a size; the values are once, few, many and, for expanded clones, a class.

v_gene	abundance	j_gene	d_gene	CDR3aa	CDR3nt
TRBV28	-	TRBJ2-3	TRBD1	CASSQQGGADTQYF	TGTGCCAGCAGTCAACAGGGGGGAGCAGATACGCAGTATTTT
TRBV3-1/TRBV3-2	once	TRBJ2-5	-	CASSHGGWATKLKETQYF	TGTGCCAGCAGCCATGGGGGCTGGGCCACCAAGTTAAAGGAGACCCAGTACTTC
TRBV19	-	TRBJ2-5	TRBD1	CASSMDRGRETQYF	TGTGCCAGCAGTATGGACAGGGGGAGGGAGACCCAGTACTTC
TRBV9	-	TRBJ1-1	-	CASSVLPFREAFF	TGTGCCAGCAGCGTATTGCCGTTCCGGGAAGCTTTCTTT
TRBV5-1	few	TRBJ2-1	-	CASSPSSSNNEQFF	TGCGCCAGCAGCCCCTCCTCCTCTAACAATGAGCAGTTCTTC
TRBV9	-	TRBJ1-1	-	CASSPRGAFTEAFF	TGTGCCAGCAGCCCCCGGGGGGCGTTCACTGAAGCTTTCTTT
TRBV14	-	TRBJ1-6	-	CASSLGTINSPLHF	TGTGCCAGCAGCCTCGGGACAATCAATTCACCCCTCCACTTT
TRBV3-1/TRBV3-2	once	TRBJ2-1	-	CASSQGTGQYNEQFF	TGTGCCAGCAGCCAAGGAACAGGGCAGTACAATGAGCAGTTCTTC
TRBV15	many	TRBJ1-2	-	CATSRPGGGDDGYTF	TGTGCCACCAGCAGACCCGGTGGGGGGGACGATGGCTACACCTTC
TRBV5-1	-	TRBJ2-2	TRBD2	CATKTSRGGAGELFF	TGCGCCACCAAGACCTCGCGGGGGGGCGCCGGGGAGCTGTTTTTT
TRBV5-1	-	TRBJ1-4	TRBD1	CASSLLGQATTNEKLFF	TGCGCCAGCAGCTTACTGGGACAGGCGACAACTAATGAAAAACTGTTTTTT
TRBV6-2/TRBV6-3	-	TRBJ2-1	TRBD2	CASSPAGGGKRDEQFF	TGTGCCAGCAGCCCCGCGGGAGGGGGTAAGAGGGATGAGCAGTTCTTC
TRBV5-1	-	TRBJ1-1	-	CASSQQGAEAFF	TGCGCCAGCAGCCAACAGGGAGCTGAAGCTTTCTTT
TRBV2	-	TRBJ1-5	-	CASSNPIGARTPQHF	TGTGCCAGCAGCAACCCCATCGGTGCGAGAACGCCCCAGCATTTT
TRBV6-2/TRBV6-3	few	TRBJ1-2	TRBD1	CASSYPSGTGDIYGYTF	TGTGCCAGCAGTTACCCCTCCGGGACAGGGGACATTTATGGCTACACCTTC
TRBV6-5	-	TRBJ2-7	TRBD1	CASSLSGQGTYEQYF	TGTGCCAGCAGTTTATCGGGACAGGGGACCTACGAGCAGTACTTC
TRBV11-2	-	TRBJ2-7	-	CASSLIRSYEQYF	TGTGCCAGCAGCTTAATCAGGTCCTACGAGCAGTACTTC
TRBV19	few	TRBJ1-5	-	CASSMGMASNQPQHF	TGTGCCAGTAGTATGGGCATGGCGAGCAATCAGCCCCAGCATTTT
TRBV5-1	-	TRBJ2-1	TRBD2	CASSYSGVSYNEQFF	TGCGCCAGCAGCTATAGCGGGGTCTCCTACAATGAGCAGTTCTTC
TRBV19	-	TRBJ2-1	-	CATRRIHSSYNEQFF	TGTGCCACCCGGAGGATTCACAGCTCCTACAATGAGCAGTTCTTC
TRBV7-8	-	TRBJ2-2	TRBD2	CASSFGGGTTGELFF	TGTGCCAGCAGCTTCGGCGGGGGTACCACCGGGGAGCTGTTTTTT
TRBV2	-	TRBJ1-5	-	CASSEQNQPQHF	TGTGCCAGCAGTGAACAAAATCAGCCCCAGCATTTT
TRBV6-5	-	TRBJ1-6	-	CASSFRTVSPLHF	TGTGCCAGCAGTTTTAGGACAGTCTCACCCCTCCACTTT
TRBV3-1/TRBV3-2	few	TRBJ1-1	-	CASSRPGQLNTEAFF	TGTGCCAGCAGCCGGCCTGGGCAGTTGAACACTGAAGCTTTCTTT
TRBV6-5	-	TRBJ1-5	-	CASTRGSSSNQPQHF	TGTGCCAGCACCAGGGGCAGTAGTAGCAATCAGCCCCAGCATTTT
TRBV6-5	-	TRBJ1-2	TRBD1	CASSNRGGYGYTF	TGTGCCAGCAGTAACAGGGGGGGCTATGGCTACACCTTC
TRBV6-5	-	TRBJ1-1	-	CASSYPTGVGNTEAFF	TGTGCCAGCAGTTACCCGACGGGGGTAGGGAACACTGAAGCTTTCTTT
TRBV4-3	-	TRBJ1-2	TRBD1	CASSQQAGQAYGYTF	TGCGCCAGCAGCCAACAAGCGGGACAGGCCTATGGCTACACCTTC
TRBV7-9	once	TRBJ2-3	-	CASSFEPRTDTQYF	TGTGCCAGCAGCTTCGAACCGAGGACAGATACGCAGTATTTT
TRBV30	-	TRBJ2-7	-	CAWSVPGLGGREQYF	TGTGCCTGGAGTGTACCCGGGTTGGGGGGTAGGGAGCAGTACTTC
TRBV7-2	-	TRBJ2-1	-	CASSLKTRDEQFF	TGTGCCAGCAGCTTAAAAACGCGCGATGAGCAGTTCTTC
TRBV12-3/TRBV12-4	few	TRBJ1-1	-	CASSYRVGTEAFF	TGTGCCAGCAGTTACAGGGTGGGGACTGAAGCTTTCTTT
TRBV18	-	TRBJ1-1	-	CASSSSGGTEAFF	TGTGCCAGCTCATCCTCTGGAGGTACTGAAGCTTTCTTT
TRBV7-2	-	TRBJ1-5	TRBD1	CASSLTGGNQPQHF	TGTGCCAGCAGCTTAACAGGGGGCAATCAGCCCCAGCATTTT
TRBV4-2	-	TRBJ2-1	-	CASSPQQGEQFF	TGTGCCAGCAGCCCCCAACAGGGTGAGCAGTTCTTC
TRBV28	-	TRBJ1-2	TRBD1	CASSTGQAFLYGYTF	TGTGCCAGCAGTACGGGACAGGCCTTCCTCTATGGCTACACCTTC
TRBV25-1	-	TRBJ2-1	TRBD1	CASGTGLNEQFF	TGTGCCAGCGGGACAGGGCTCAATGAGCAGTTCTTC
TRBV19	-	TRBJ2-2	TRBD1	CASSSQGAGGELFF	TGTGCCAGTAGTTCTCAGGGGGCAGGAGGGGAGCTGTTTTTT
TRBV19	-	TRBJ2-2	-	CASSQAGGATNTGELFF	TGTGCCAGTAGTCAGGCTGGCGGGGCGACGAACACCGGGGAGCTGTTTTTT
TRBV19	-	TRBJ1-3	-	CASSVAELGQTISGNTIYF	TGTGCCAGTAGTGTTGCTGAATTGGGACAAACTATCTCTGGAAACACCATATATTTT
TRBV6-5	-	TRBJ2-5	-	CASRSGIRETQYF	TGTGCCAGCAGATCAGGGATTCGAGAGACCCAGTACTTC
TRBV2	-	TRBJ2-2	TRBD2	CASIGLAGTGELFF	TGTGCCAGCATTGGGCTAGCGGGCACCGGGGAGCTGTTTTTT
TRBV18	-	TRBJ2-1	TRBD1	CASSSGQGGYNEQFF	TGTGCCAGCTCATCGGGACAGGGAGGCTACAATGAGCAGTTCTTC
TRBV7-2	-	TRBJ1-2	TRBD1	CASSRDSNNYGYTF	TGTGCCAGCAGCCGGGACAGCAATAACTATGGCTACACCTTC
TRBV28	-	TRBJ2-3	TRBD2	CASSRGVATSTDTQYF	TGTGCCAGCAGCCGGGGGGTAGCGACTAGCACAGATACGCAGTATTTT
TRBV7-3	-	TRBJ2-1	TRBD2	CASSLTGGPANEQFF	TGTGCCAGCAGCTTAACGGGAGGGCCAGCAAATGAGCAGTTCTTC
TRBV4-2	-	TRBJ1-1	-	CASSRRGNTEAFF	TGTGCCAGCAGCCGCCGAGGGAACACTGAAGCTTTCTTT
TRBV3-1/TRBV3-2	few	TRBJ2-7	-	CASSQGREQYF	TGTGCCAGCAGCCAAGGGAGGGAGCAGTACTTC
TRBV7-2	-	TRBJ1-6	-	CASSSRTYNSPLHF	TGTGCCAGCAGCTCCCGGACATATAATTCACCCCTCCACTTT
TRBV3-1/TRBV3-2	-	TRBJ1-1	TRBD1	CASSRTGQMNTEAFF	TGTGCCAGCAGCCGGACGGGACAGATGAACACTGAAGCTTTCTTT
TRBV11-2	once	TRBJ2-1	TRBD2	CASSLGLAEGLRQFF	TGTGCCAGCAGCTTAGGGCTAGCGGAGGGGCTACGGCAGTTCTTC
TRBV6-2/TRBV6-3	-	TRBJ2-1	TRBD1	CASSRYGQGPYNEQFF	TGTGCCAGCAGTCGGTACGGACAGGGACCCTACAATGAGCAGTTCTTC